The rows below give T cell receptor beta chains drawn from one sample of a study of blood T cells in healthy people across ages. TCRdb itself ran the 5' RACE reads through MiXCR, one entry per CDR3 protein. The repertoire holds over 700,000 distinct CDR3 sequences, with 50% to 65% as singletons. Sample: blood. The receptor source for this set is a man aged 80 or over in good health. Each CDR3 is given with its conserved first and last residue. Fields, in order: J gene, D gene, clone size, CDR3 length, V gene, CDR3 DNA, CDR3 protein. The D gene is left open where the match is weak. Some rows have no size entry. The others give once, few or many, or a class for an expanded clone.

TRBJ2-4 | TRBD1 | few | 14 | TRBV3-1 | TGTGCCAGCAGCCTCGGACAGGGAGGAAACATTCAGTACTTC | CASSLGQGGNIQYF
TRBJ2-1 | - | - | 17 | TRBV10-3 | TGTGCCATCAGTGAGTCGAAAGGCGGCCAGGTTCGCAATGAGCAGTTCTTC | CAISESKGGQVRNEQFF
TRBJ2-5 | - | - | 12 | TRBV29-1 | TGCAGCGTCCCCTTCCCCTACAATGAGCAGTACTTC | CSVPFPYNEQYF
TRBJ2-2 | TRBD2 | - | 19 | TRBV5-1 | TGCGCCAGCAGCCTTAGCGGGAGTGATTTTGGGATGGTCACCGGGGAGCTGTTTTTT | CASSLSGSDFGMVTGELFF
TRBJ2-7 | - | - | 14 | TRBV20-1 | TGCAGTGCTAGAGTTCGGAGCTTATCCTACGAGCAGTACTTC | CSARVRSLSYEQYF
TRBJ2-7 | - | few | 17 | TRBV4-1 | TGCGCCAGCAGCCAAGAAAGTTTACAGGGTCTCCCCTACGAGCAGTACTTC | CASSQESLQGLPYEQYF
TRBJ1-1 | TRBD1 | few | 15 | TRBV14 | TGTGCCAGCAGCGGGGACAGCCTATGGGACACTGAAGCTTTCTTT | CASSGDSLWDTEAFF
TRBJ2-5 | - | - | 13 | TRBV11-3 | TGTGCCAGCAGCTTCTCGTACCTAGAGACCCAGTACTTC | CASSFSYLETQYF
TRBJ2-6 | - | few | 16 | TRBV20-1 | TGCAGTACCACCGCTTGGGGGGGCAGTGGGGCCAACGTCCTGACTTTC | CSTTAWGGSGANVLTF
TRBJ1-5 | - | few | 12 | TRBV29-1 | TGCAGCGTCCAGGAGGGGGATCAGCCCCAGCATTTT | CSVQEGDQPQHF
TRBJ2-3 | - | - | 15 | TRBV10-3 | TGTGCCATCAGTGAGTCGGGAGAGAGGACAGATACGCAGTATTTT | CAISESGERTDTQYF
TRBJ2-5 | - | - | 18 | TRBV20-1 | TGCAGTGCTAGAGATAAGGGGGAGTCGCGGCTCTTTCAAGAGACCCAGTACTTC | CSARDKGESRLFQETQYF
TRBJ2-4 | TRBD2 | once | 16 | TRBV20-1 | TGCAGTGCTAGTGCTAGAGCGGGAGGGACCAAAAACATTCAGTACTTC | CSASARAGGTKNIQYF
TRBJ2-2 | - | - | 16 | TRBV28 | TGTGCCAGCAGCCTAGGACGGGGGAGGCCCGCCGGGGAGCTGTTTTTT | CASSLGRGRPAGELFF
TRBJ2-5 | TRBD1 | - | 16 | TRBV5-1 | TGCGCCAGCAGCTTGGCCTCGGCAGGGGGCGCAGAGACCCAGTACTTC | CASSLASAGGAETQYF
TRBJ2-5 | - | few | 15 | TRBV9 | TGTGCCAGCAGCTCCGACCATAGGGTAGGGGAGACCCAGTACTTC | CASSSDHRVGETQYF
TRBJ1-6 | - | few | 14 | TRBV12-3/TRBV12-4 | TGTGCCAGCACTGGTCCCTATGGTAATTCACCCCTCCACTTT | CASTGPYGNSPLHF
TRBJ2-3 | - | - | 16 | TRBV28 | - | CASSTSGAPRTDTQYF
TRBJ2-3 | TRBD1 | few | 16 | TRBV7-3 | TGTGCCAGCAGCTTAACGCGGGGACAGGGGACAGATACGCAGTATTTT | CASSLTRGQGTDTQYF
TRBJ2-5 | - | - | 13 | TRBV28 | TGTGCCAGCAGTTTGACTTGGGAGGAGCCCCAGTACTTC | CASSLTWEEPQYF
TRBJ1-2 | - | many | 13 | TRBV10-3 | TGTGCCATGTCCGATACAGGGTTAGGAGGCTACACCTTC | CAMSDTGLGGYTF
TRBJ1-6 | - | - | 13 | TRBV4-2 | TGTGCCAGCAGCCAAAACAGTAATTCACCCCTCCACTTT | CASSQNSNSPLHF
TRBJ2-1 | - | few | 17 | TRBV15 | TGTGCCACCAGCATCCCCGGGGGCGGGGGCTCCTACAATGAGCAGTTCTTC | CATSIPGGGGSYNEQFF
TRBJ2-7 | TRBD1 | - | 15 | TRBV28 | TGTGCCAGCAGGCAGACAGGGGTATCTGGGCACGAGCAGTACTTC | CASRQTGVSGHEQYF
TRBJ2-7 | - | few | 17 | TRBV12-3/TRBV12-4 | TGTGCCAGCAGTTTCCTTCCCGGGACCGGGAGCTCCTACGAGCAGTACTTC | CASSFLPGTGSSYEQYF
TRBJ2-5 | TRBD2 | - | 14 | TRBV29-1 | TGCAGCGTTGGGCACACTAGCGGAATCAATGAGCAGTACTTC | CSVGHTSGINEQYF